Listed below are T cell receptor beta chains from one sample, sequenced in a study of blood T cells in healthy people across ages. TCRdb itself ran the 5' RACE reads through MiXCR, one entry per CDR3 protein. The sample comprises about 970,000 distinct CDR3 sequences, just over 50% of which are singletons, and 20% to 25% rests with the top ten. The sequencing sample was made of blood. All receptors come from a woman aged 60 to 75 in good health. Each CDR3 is given with its conserved first and last residue.

TRBV4-3 | CASSQGWNSYNEQYF
TRBV18 | CASSPQAGTRGYNEQFF
TRBV29-1 | CSVIGTSGSLAYEQYF
TRBV5-1 | CASSSLRGDEQFF
TRBV18 | CASSPGQEVREQYF
TRBV29-1 | CSVRVSYEQYF
TRBV4-2 | CASRQGDTQYF
TRBV29-1 | CSVKTNYGYTF
TRBV19 | CASSARGAFVAGANVLTF
TRBV20-1 | CGARPGEETQYF
TRBV9 | CASISGTSPTDTQYF
TRBV4-1 | CASSQGAQRGNQPQHF
TRBV7-8 | CASSFTGVGGQTQYF
TRBV20-1 | CSVLFRDGYTF
TRBV14 | CASSRLQWETQYF
TRBV20-1 | CSAAGQGFSPLHF
TRBV29-1 | CSVGLAAGANVLTF
TRBV28 | CASSSLASEQYF
TRBV3-1 | CASSPTPFSSGSSHDTQYF
TRBV20-1 | CSARSQDYEQYF
TRBV5-1 | CASSPGSSGRGRNEQFF
TRBV4-3 | CASSQEVGTVYSNQPQHF
TRBV6-2/TRBV6-3 | CASSIPSGGRNEQFF
TRBV7-2 | CASSLTSGNTGELFF
TRBV15 | CATSRPGRTGDYEQYF
TRBV3-1 | CASSQGTGVYTEAFF
TRBV28 | CASRVRSAYGYTF
TRBV28 | CASSFHSLGSEQYF
TRBV10-3 | CAISKVGGSSDEQYF
TRBV20-1 | CSARRGDSSALYLYEQYF
TRBV25-1 | CASSESSNYNEQFF
TRBV7-2 | CASSPIGEAFF
TRBV5-6 | CASSLVGDAQYF
TRBV5-1 | CASSLDPSGSTYEQYF
TRBV4-1 | CASSQERGPNTGELFF
TRBV27 | CASSGTGLVTDTQYF
TRBV25-1 | CASRAHFGELFF
TRBV4-1 | CASSRPTQNQPQHF
TRBV6-5 | CASSYGRQGAYEQYF
TRBV5-1 | CASSEGLAGGKEQFF
TRBV13 | CASSKRGDTQYF
TRBV10-2 | CASSEPGDYNEQYF
TRBV6-1 | CASSARQGASYEQYF
TRBV24-1 | CATRRDGGYFSGQFF
TRBV28 | CASKETRDEQFF
TRBV28 | CASVWTTGGLNTGELFF
TRBV20-1 | CSAPNSGITAEQYF
TRBV3-1 | CASSQDRVGWNYGYTF
TRBV3-1 | CASSQDRNQPQHF
TRBV20-1 | CSAGGGGTVRQTQYF
TRBV4-3 | CASSQPSKGEQFF
TRBV28 | CASTQKRAGPYEQYF
TRBV2 | CASRRDRQRDLYEQYF
TRBV28 | CASSLYSGQGVYEQYF